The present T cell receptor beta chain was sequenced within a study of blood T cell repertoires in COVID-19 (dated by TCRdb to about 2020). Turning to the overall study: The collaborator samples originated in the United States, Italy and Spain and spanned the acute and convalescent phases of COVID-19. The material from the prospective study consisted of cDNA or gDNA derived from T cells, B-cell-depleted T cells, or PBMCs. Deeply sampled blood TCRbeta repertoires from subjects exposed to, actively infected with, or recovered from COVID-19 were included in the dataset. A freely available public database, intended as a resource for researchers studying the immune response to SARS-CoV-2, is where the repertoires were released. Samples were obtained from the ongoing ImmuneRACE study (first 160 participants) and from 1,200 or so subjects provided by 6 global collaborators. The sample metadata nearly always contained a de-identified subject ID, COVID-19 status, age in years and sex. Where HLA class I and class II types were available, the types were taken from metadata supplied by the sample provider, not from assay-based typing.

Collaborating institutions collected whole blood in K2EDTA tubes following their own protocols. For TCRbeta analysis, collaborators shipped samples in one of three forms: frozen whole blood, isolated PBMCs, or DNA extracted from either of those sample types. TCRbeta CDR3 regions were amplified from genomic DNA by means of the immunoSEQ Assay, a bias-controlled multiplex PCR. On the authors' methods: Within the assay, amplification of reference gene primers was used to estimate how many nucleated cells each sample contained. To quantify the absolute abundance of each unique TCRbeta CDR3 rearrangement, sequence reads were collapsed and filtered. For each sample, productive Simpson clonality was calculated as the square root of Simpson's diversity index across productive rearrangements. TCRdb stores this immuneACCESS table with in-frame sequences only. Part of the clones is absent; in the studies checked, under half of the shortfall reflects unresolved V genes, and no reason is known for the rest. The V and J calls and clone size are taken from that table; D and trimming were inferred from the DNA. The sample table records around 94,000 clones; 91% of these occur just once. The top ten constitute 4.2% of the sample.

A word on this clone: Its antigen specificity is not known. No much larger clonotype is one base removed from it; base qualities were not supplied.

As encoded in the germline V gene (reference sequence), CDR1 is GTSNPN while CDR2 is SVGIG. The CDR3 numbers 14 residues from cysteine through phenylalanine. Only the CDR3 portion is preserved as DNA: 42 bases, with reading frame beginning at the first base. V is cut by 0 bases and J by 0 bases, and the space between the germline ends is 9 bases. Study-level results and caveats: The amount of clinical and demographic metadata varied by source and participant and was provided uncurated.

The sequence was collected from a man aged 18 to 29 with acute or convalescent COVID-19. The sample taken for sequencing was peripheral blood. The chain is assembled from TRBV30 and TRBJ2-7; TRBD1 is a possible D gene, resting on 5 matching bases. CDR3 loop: CAWSVQDFSYEQYF. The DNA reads TGTGCCTGGAGTGTACAGGATTTCTCCTACGAGCAGTACTTC. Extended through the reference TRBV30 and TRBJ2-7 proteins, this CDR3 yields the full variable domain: SQTIHQWPATLVQPVGSPLSLECTVEGTSNPNLYWYRQAAGRGLQLLFYSVGIGQISSEVPQNLSASRPQDRQFILSSKKLLLSDSGFYLCAWSVQDFSYEQYFGPGTRLTVT.